This T cell receptor beta chain is from a study of PD-1 blockade in classical Hodgkin lymphoma. Regarding the study as a whole: Relative to healthy donors, newly diagnosed patients reportedly had lower baseline TCR diversity, which was reported as lower still in relapsed/refractory patients. Undefined causes, possibly disease activity or prior therapy, underlie the repertoire differences.

The CDR3 length is 13 residues. From germline, CDR1 is MRHNA and CDR2 SNTAGT. V lost 3 bases and J 2 bases, leaving 6 bases between the germline ends. Time point: newly diagnosed, previously untreated cHL patient sample. PBMCs from patients with newly diagnosed, untreated classical Hodgkin lymphoma served as a comparison group for the relapsed/refractory trial patients. Produced via immunoSEQ multiplex PCR; TCRdb's table is partial and in-frame only. The sample has over 15,000 clones; around nine tenths are singletons. This clone has a single count. Its matching antigen is unknown. This rearrangement joins TRBV6-4 to TRBJ2-3; D remains ambiguous. The TCR originated in a human donor with classical Hodgkin lymphoma. Material for sequencing was peripheral blood mononuclear cells (PBMCs). The CDR3: CASSDEITDTQYF. CDR3 DNA sequence: TGTGCCAGCAGTGATGAGATCACAGATACGCAGTATTTT.